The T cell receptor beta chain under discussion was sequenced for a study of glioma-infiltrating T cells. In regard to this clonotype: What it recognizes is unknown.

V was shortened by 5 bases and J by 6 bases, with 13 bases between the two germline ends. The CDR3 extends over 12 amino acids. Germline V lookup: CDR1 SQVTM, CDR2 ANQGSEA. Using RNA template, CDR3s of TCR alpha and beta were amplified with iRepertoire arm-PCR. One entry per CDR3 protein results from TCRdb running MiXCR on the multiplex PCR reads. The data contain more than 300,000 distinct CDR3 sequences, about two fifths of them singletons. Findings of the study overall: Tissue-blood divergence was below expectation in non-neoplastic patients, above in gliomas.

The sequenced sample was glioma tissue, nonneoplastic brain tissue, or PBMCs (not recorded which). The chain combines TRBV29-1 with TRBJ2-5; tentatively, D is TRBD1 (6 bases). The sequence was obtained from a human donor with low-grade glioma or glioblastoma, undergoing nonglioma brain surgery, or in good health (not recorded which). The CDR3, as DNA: TGCAGCGTTCTGGGGGCGAAAAAGACCCAGTACTTC. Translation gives CSVLGAKKTQYF.